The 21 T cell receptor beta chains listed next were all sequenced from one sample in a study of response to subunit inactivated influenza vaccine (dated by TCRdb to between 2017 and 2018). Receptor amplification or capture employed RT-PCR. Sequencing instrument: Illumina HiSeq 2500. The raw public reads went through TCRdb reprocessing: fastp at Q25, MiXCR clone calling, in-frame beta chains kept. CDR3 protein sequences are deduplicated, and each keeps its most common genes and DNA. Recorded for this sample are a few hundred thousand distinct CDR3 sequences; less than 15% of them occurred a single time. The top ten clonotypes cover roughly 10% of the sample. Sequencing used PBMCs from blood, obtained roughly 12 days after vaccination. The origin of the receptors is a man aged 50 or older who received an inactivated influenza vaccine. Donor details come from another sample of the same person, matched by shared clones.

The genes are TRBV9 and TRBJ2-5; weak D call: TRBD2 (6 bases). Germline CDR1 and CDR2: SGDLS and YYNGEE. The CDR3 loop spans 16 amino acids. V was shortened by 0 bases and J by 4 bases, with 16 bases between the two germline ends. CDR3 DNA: TGTGCCAGCAGCGTAGGGGGTAGCGGTTCAGGAGAGACCCAGTACTTC. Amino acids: CASSVGGSGSGETQYF.

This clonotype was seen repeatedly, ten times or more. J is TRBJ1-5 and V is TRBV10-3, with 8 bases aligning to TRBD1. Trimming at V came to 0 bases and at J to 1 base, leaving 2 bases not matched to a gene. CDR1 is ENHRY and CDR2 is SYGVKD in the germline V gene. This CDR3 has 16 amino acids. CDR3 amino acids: CAISESWTGSNQPQHF. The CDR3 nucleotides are TGTGCCATCAGTGAGTCGTGGACAGGGAGCAATCAGCCCCAGCATTTT.

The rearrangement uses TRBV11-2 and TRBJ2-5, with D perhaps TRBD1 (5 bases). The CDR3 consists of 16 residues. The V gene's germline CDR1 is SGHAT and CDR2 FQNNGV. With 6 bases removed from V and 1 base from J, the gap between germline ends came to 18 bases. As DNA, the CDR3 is TGTGCCAGCAGGCAAGGGGTCAGGACCAGCCAAGAGACCCAGTACTTC. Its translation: CASRQGVRTSQETQYF.

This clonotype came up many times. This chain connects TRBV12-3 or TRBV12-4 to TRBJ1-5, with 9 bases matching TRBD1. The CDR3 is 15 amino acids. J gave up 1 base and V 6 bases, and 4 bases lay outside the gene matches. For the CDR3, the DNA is TGTGCCAGCAGACGGGACAGGGCGAGCAATCAGCCCCAGCATTTT. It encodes CASRRDRASNQPQHF.

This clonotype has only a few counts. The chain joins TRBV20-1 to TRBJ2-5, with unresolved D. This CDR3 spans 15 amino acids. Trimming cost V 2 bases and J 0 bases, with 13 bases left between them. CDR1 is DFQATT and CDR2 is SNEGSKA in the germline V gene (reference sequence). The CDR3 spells CSARSYPGYQETQYF. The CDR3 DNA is TGCAGTGCTAGATCCTACCCGGGCTACCAAGAGACCCAGTACTTC.

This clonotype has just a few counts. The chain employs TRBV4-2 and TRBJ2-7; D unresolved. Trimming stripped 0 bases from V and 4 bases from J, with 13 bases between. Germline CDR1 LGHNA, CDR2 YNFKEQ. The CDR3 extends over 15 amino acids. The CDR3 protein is CASSQDAGTPYEQYF. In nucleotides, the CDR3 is TGTGCCAGCAGCCAAGATGCAGGAACCCCTTACGAGCAGTACTTC.

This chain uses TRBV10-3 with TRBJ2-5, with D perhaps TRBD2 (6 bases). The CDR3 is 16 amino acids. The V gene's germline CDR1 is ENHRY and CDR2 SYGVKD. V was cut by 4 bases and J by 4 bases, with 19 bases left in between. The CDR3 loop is CAISGGVDPLGETQYF. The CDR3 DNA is TGTGCCATCAGTGGGGGGGTTGATCCCTTGGGAGAGACCCAGTACTTC.

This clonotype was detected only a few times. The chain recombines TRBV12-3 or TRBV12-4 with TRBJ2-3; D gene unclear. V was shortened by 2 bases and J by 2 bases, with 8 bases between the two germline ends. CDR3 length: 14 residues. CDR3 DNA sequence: TGTGCCAGCAGTTTACGTCAGCACACAGATACGCAGTATTTT. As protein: CASSLRQHTDTQYF.

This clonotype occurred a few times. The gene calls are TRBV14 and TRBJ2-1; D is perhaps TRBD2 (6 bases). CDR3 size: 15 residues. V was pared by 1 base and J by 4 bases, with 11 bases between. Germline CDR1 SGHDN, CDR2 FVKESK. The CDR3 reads CASSQVGSGYNEQFF. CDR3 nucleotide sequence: TGTGCCAGCAGCCAAGTCGGGAGCGGATACAATGAGCAGTTCTTC.

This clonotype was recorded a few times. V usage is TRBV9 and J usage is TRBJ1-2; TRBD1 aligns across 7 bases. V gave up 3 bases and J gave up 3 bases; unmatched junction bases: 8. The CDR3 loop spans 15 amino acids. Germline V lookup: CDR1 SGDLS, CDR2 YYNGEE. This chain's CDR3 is CASSDGRDSHYGYTF. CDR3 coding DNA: TGTGCCAGCAGCGATGGGAGGGACAGCCACTATGGCTACACCTTC.

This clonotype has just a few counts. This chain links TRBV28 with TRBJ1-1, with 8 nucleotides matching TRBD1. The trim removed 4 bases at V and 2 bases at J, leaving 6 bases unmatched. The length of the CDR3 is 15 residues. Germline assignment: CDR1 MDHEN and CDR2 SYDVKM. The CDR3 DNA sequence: TGTGCCAGCAGTTCCTCAGGGGGCTCCAACACTGAAGCTTTCTTT. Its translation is CASSSSGGSNTEAFF.

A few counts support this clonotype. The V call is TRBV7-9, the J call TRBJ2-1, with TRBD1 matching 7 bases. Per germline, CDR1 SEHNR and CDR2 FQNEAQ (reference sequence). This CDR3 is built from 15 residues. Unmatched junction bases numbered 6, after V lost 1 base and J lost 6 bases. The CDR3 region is CASSLVLGGLNEQFF. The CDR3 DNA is TGTGCCAGCAGCTTAGTGCTAGGGGGCCTCAATGAGCAGTTCTTC.

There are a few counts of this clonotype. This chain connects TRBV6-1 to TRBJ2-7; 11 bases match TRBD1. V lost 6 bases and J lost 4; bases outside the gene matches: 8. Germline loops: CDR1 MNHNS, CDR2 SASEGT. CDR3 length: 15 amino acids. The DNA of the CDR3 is TGTGCCAGCAGCCCTCGGACAGGGGGCGGGTACGAGCAGTACTTC. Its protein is CASSPRTGGGYEQYF.

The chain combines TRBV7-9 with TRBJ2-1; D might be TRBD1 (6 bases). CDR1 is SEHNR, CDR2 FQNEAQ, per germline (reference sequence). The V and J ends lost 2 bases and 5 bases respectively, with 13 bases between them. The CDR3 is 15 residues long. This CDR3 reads CASSLLGDKNNEQFF. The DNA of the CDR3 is TGTGCCAGCAGCTTACTCGGGGACAAGAACAATGAGCAGTTCTTC.

CDR3 residues: CASSQGAKNTGELFF. In nucleotides, the CDR3 is TGCGCCAGCAGCCAAGGGGCAAAAAACACCGGGGAGCTGTTTTTT. The chain has TRBV5-1 and TRBJ2-2; D is perhaps TRBD1 (5 bases). Germline assignment: CDR1 SGHRS and CDR2 YFSETQ. The CDR3 has 15 residues. Trimming cost V 4 bases and J 2 bases, with 12 bases left between them.

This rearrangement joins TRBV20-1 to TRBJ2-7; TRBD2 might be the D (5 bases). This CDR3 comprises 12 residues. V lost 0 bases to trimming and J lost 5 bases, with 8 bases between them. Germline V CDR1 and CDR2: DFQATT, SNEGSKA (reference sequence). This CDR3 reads CSARDFGDEQYF. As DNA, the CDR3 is TGCAGTGCTAGAGATTTCGGGGACGAGCAGTACTTC.

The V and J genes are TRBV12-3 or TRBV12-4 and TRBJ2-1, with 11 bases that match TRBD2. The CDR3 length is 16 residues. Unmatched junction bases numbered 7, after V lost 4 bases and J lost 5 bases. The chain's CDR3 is CASSSTSGGTHNEQFF. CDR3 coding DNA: TGTGCCAGCAGTTCTACTAGCGGGGGCACTCACAATGAGCAGTTCTTC.

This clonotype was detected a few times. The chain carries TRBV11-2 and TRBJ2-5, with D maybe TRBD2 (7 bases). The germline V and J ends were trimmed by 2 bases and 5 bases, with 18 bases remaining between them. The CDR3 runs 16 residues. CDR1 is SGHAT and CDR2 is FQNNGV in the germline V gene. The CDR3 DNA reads TGTGCCAGCAGCTTAAACCCGGGGGGCCTGGGGGAGACCCAGTACTTC. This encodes CASSLNPGGLGETQYF.

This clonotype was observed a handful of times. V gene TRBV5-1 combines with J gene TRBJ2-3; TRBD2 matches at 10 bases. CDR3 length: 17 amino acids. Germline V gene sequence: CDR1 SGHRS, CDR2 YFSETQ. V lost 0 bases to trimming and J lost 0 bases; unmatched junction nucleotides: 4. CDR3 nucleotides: TGCGCCAGCAGCTTGGATGGACTAGCGGCGAGCACAGATACGCAGTATTTT. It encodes CASSLDGLAASTDTQYF.

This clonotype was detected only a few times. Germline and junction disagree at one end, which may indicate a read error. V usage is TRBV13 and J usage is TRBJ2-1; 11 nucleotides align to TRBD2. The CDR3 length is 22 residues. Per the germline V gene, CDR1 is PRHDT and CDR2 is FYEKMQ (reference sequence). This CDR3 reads CASSLGFWVPGLAEPSYNEQFF. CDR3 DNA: TGTGCCAGCAGCCTAGGGTTCTGGGTGCCGGGACTAGCGGAGCCCAGTTACAATGAGCAGTTCTTC.

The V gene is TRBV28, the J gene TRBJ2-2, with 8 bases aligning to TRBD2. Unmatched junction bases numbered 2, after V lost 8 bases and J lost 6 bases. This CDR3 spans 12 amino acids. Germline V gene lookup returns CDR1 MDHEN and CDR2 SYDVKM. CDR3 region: CASRGGPGELFF. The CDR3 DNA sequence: TGTGCCAGCCGGGGGGGGCCCGGGGAGCTGTTTTTT.